Listed here are 19 T cell receptor beta chains from one sample, sequenced in a study of T cell repertoires in aging, cancer and after chemotherapy. TCR beta rearrangements were amplified from peripheral blood genomic DNA. TRB rearrangements spanning V, D and J were amplified using mixed TRB-A/B primers. Using its own MiXCR run on the multiplex PCR reads, TCRdb lists one record per CDR3 protein. The table lists more than 4,500 distinct CDR3 sequences, around 20% of them singletons, with roughly 3.7% in the top ten. Input material: blood. The receptors derive from a human donor in good health. The donor label of this sample is uncertain.

This clonotype came up a few times. J is TRBJ2-5 and V is TRBV5-1; 9 bases match TRBD1. Germline V gene lookup returns CDR1 SGHRS and CDR2 YFSETQ. The CDR3 spans 15 residues. The junction had 11 bases not matched to a gene; V was cut back by 5 bases and J by 6 bases. CDR3 in DNA: TGCGCCAGCAGTTCCGGGACAGGGATTGTGAAGACCCAGTACTTC. Translation gives CASSSGTGIVKTQYF.

By share, this clonotype counts as medium-sized (0.01 to 0.1%). V gene TRBV6-1 combines with J gene TRBJ1-4; D gene unclear. This CDR3 is built from 13 residues. The ends were cut back, 3 bases at V and 8 bases at J, with 10 bases in the middle. Germline CDR1 and CDR2: MNHNS and SASEGT. The CDR3 nucleotides are TGTGCCAGCAGTGAGATAAGGACGGAAAAACTGTTTTTT. Residues: CASSEIRTEKLFF.

The V and J genes are TRBV30 and TRBJ1-5; D is unclear. Germline loops: CDR1 GTSNPN, CDR2 SVGIG (reference sequence). There are 12 residues in the CDR3. Trimming pared 5 bases from V and 0 bases from J, leaving 5 bases between. This CDR3 reads CAWGNSNQPQHF. The CDR3 DNA reads TGTGCCTGGGGAAATAGCAATCAGCCCCAGCATTTT.

Concerning this clonotype itself: Because it lacks the conserved phenylalanine or tryptophan at the end, this CDR3 is likely a read error. Because the CDR3's place on the DNA is in doubt, the DNA is left out and the CDR3 is given as listed by TCRdb. The chain is built from TRBV5-6 and TRBJ2-5; the D segment call TRBD2 is taken from the table without a DNA check. The CDR3 is 10 amino acids in total, end residues counted. The germline CDR1 and CDR2 sequences are SGHDT and YYEEEE. The CDR3 loop reads CASSLEALAG.

A few counts support this clonotype. The chain's CDR3 is CASSLEGRGQPQHF. CDR3 in DNA: TGTGCCAGCAGCTTAGAGGGCAGGGGTCAGCCCCAGCATTTT. V and J are TRBV11-2 and TRBJ1-5, with D perhaps matching TRBD1 (6 bases). The V gene lost 0 bases and the J gene lost 6 bases, with 9 bases spanning the gap. CDR3 size: 14 residues. Germline V gives CDR1 SGHAT, CDR2 FQNNGV.

Sample share makes this clonotype medium-sized (0.01 to 0.1%). The chain combines TRBV19 with TRBJ1-3; possibly TRBD1 for D (6 bases). Trimming took off 6 bases at V and 1 base at J, with 19 bases between the two ends. Germline CDR1 reads LNHDA; CDR2 reads SQIVND (reference sequence). The CDR3 extends over 17 amino acids. CDR3 amino acids: CASSPRGAGLSGNTIYF. The CDR3 DNA sequence: TGTGCCAGTAGCCCCCGGGGGGCCGGGCTATCTGGAAACACCATATATTTT.

By sample share, this clonotype is medium-sized. The chain has TRBV5-6 and TRBJ2-1, with a possible D match to TRBD2 (5 bases). CDR1 and CDR2 (germline): SGHDT, YYEEEE. The CDR3 is made up of 16 amino acids. V was cut by 1 base and J by 0 bases, with 11 bases left in between. This CDR3 reads CASSLRRGSSYNEQFF. In DNA, the CDR3 is TGTGCCAGCAGCTTGCGCCGGGGAAGCTCCTACAATGAGCAGTTCTTC.

This clonotype was counted between two and nine times. V and J are TRBV7-9 and TRBJ2-5; D may match TRBD1 or TRBD2 (5 bases each). The length of the CDR3 is 14 residues. Germline CDR1 reads SEHNR; CDR2 reads FQNEAQ (reference sequence). The CDR3 protein is CVRSRGVEWKTQYF. The CDR3 DNA reads TGTGTCAGAAGCCGAGGGGTGGAATGGAAGACCCAGTACTTC.

By proportion, this clonotype is medium-sized. This chain links TRBV27 with TRBJ2-3; tentatively, D is TRBD2 (5 bases). This CDR3 contains 14 residues. Trimming stripped 5 bases from V and 0 bases from J, with 9 bases between. Germline V gene sequence: CDR1 MNHEY, CDR2 SMNVEV (reference sequence). CDR3 protein: CASSPRTSTDTQYF. The CDR3 DNA reads TGTGCCAGCAGTCCGAGGACTAGCACAGATACGCAGTATTTT.

This chain uses TRBV14 with TRBJ2-5; D might be TRBD1 (6 bases). From germline, CDR1 is SGHDN and CDR2 FVKESK. V was pared by 4 bases and J by 1 base, with 10 bases between. This CDR3 has 14 amino acids. This CDR3 reads CASSPGTLQETQYF. For the CDR3, the DNA is TGTGCCAGCAGCCCCGGGACACTCCAAGAGACCCAGTACTTC.

This clonotype ranks as medium-sized (0.01 to 0.1%). This chain joins TRBV27 and TRBJ2-5; 10 bases match TRBD2. The CDR3 consists of 14 residues. Germline V CDR1 and CDR2: MNHEY, SMNVEV (reference sequence). V dropped 6 bases and J dropped 3; count of bases not matched to a gene: 4. CDR3 region: CASRERGGKETQYF. The CDR3 DNA is TGTGCCAGCAGGGAGCGGGGGGGAAAAGAGACCCAGTACTTC.

This clonotype was counted a single time. A much more abundant neighbour one base away suggests this may be a read error. The chain combines TRBV4-2 with TRBJ1-3; D is unclear. Germline V CDR1 and CDR2: LGHNA, YNFKEQ. The CDR3 length is 15 residues. Written as DNA, the CDR3 is TGTACCAGCAGCCAAGGCCTGTTCTCTGGAAACACCATATATTTT. As protein: CTSSQGLFSGNTIYF.

By share, this clonotype ranks as medium-sized. The rearrangement joins TRBV19 to TRBJ1-2; D unclear. The CDR3 consists of 14 residues. With 7 bases removed from V and 5 bases from J, the gap between germline ends came to 17 bases. CDR1 is LNHDA, CDR2 SQIVND, per germline (reference sequence). CDR3: CASKGEGPWYGYTF. CDR3 sequence (DNA): TGTGCCAGTAAGGGCGAGGGCCCTTGGTATGGCTACACCTTC. Based on the CDR3 plus reference TRBV19 and TRBJ1-2, the full variable domain is DGGITQSPKYLFRKEGQNVTLSCEQNLNHDAMYWYRQDPGQGLRLIYYSQIVNDFQKGDIAEGYSVSREKKESFPLTVTSAQKNPTAFYLCASKGEGPWYGYTFGSGTRLTVV.

The sample holds a few counts of this clonotype. The chain combines TRBV5-1 with TRBJ2-7; D ambiguous. V lost 7 bases and J 2 bases, leaving 13 bases between the germline ends. This CDR3 spans 13 amino acids. Germline V gives CDR1 SGHRS, CDR2 YFSETQ. The CDR3 bases are TGCGCCAGCCGACGGAGTACCACCTACGAGCAGTACTTC. Amino acids: CASRRSTTYEQYF.

This clonotype is medium-sized in the sample. The rearrangement joins TRBV29-1 to TRBJ1-5; possible D gene TRBD1, 6 bases. V was cut by 4 bases and J by 2 bases, with 9 bases left in between. Germline V CDR1 and CDR2: SQVTM, ANQGSEA. This CDR3 region has 13 residues. The CDR3 DNA is TGCAGCGTTGCCGGGGGCGGCAATCAGCCCCAGCATTTT. Protein product: CSVAGGGNQPQHF.

A few counts support this clonotype. As DNA, the CDR3 is TGTGCCAGCAGCTTGGAAAGCGGGACCCCCTACGAGCAGTACTTC. It specifies CASSLESGTPYEQYF. The chain uses TRBV5-4 and TRBJ2-7; 7 positions agree with TRBD2. V was pared by 0 bases and J by 2 bases, with 5 bases of the junction left unmatched. Germline lookup yields CDR1 SGHNT and CDR2 YYREEE (reference sequence). This CDR3 spans 15 amino acids.

This clonotype was detected a few times. The chain recombines TRBV20-1 with TRBJ2-2, with D tentatively TRBD1 (6 bases). Germline CDR1 DFQATT, CDR2 SNEGSKA (reference sequence). CDR3 length equals 15 residues. Trimming pared 2 bases from V and 5 bases from J, leaving 15 bases between. The CDR3: CSARHRDTPTGELFF. CDR3 DNA: TGCAGTGCTAGACATCGGGACACACCAACCGGGGAGCTGTTTTTT.

The chain has TRBV4-1 and TRBJ1-2, with a tentative D call TRBD1 (5 bases). Germline V lookup: CDR1 MGHRA, CDR2 YSYEKL. The CDR3 spans 15 residues. The V end lost 3 bases, the J end lost 6 bases, and 17 bases lay between the germline ends. The CDR3 nucleotides are TGCGCCAGCAGCCAGCCCCTTAGGGGCAATGATGGCTACACCTTC. This codes for CASSQPLRGNDGYTF.

About this clonotype itself: A much larger clone lies a single base off, so this may be a read error. The chain joins TRBV19 to TRBJ1-6; D not certain. The germline CDR1 and CDR2 sequences are LNHDA and SQIVND (reference sequence). The CDR3 loop spans 12 amino acids. The CDR3 DNA is TGTGCCAGCACATCTGGCCTTTCACACCTCCACTTT. Its protein product is CASTSGLSHLHF.